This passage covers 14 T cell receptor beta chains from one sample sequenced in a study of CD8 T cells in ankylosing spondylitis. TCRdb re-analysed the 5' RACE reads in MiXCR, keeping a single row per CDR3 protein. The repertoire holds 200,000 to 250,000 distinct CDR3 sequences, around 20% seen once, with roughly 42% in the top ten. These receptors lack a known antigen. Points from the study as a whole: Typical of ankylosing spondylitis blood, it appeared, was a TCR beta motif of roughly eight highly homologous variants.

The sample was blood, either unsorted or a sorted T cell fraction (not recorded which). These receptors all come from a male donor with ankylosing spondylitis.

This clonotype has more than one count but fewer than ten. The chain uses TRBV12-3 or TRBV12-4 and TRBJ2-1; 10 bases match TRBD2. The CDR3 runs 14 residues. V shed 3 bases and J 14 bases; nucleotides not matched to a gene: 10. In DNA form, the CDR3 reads TGTGCCAGCAGTTTCAGCGGGGGGGAGCCTAGGGAGTTCTTC. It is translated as CASSFSGGEPREFF.

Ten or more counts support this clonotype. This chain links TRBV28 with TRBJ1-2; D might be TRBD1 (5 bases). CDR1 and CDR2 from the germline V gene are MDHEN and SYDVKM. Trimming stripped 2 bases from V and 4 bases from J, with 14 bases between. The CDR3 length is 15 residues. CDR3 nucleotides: TGTGCCAGCAGTTTAAATCCGACAGCCACCTATGGCTACACCTTC. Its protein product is CASSLNPTATYGYTF.

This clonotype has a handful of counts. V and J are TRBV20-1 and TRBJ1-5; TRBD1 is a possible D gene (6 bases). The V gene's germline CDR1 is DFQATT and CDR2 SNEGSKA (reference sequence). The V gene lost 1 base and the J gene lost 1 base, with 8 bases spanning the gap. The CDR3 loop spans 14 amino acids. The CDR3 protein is CSARAGESNQPQHF. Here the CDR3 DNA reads TGCAGTGCTAGAGCAGGGGAGAGCAATCAGCCCCAGCATTTT.

CDR3 loop: CASSYSGAHSYEQYF. CDR3 nucleotide sequence: TGTGCCAGCAGTTACTCGGGGGCCCACTCCTACGAGCAGTACTTC. The chain carries TRBV6-5 and TRBJ2-7, with D possibly matching TRBD1 (6 bases). V gave up 0 bases and J gave up 0 bases, with 9 bases separating them. Looked up from germline, CDR1 is MNHEY and CDR2 is SVGAGI. This CDR3 spans 15 amino acids.

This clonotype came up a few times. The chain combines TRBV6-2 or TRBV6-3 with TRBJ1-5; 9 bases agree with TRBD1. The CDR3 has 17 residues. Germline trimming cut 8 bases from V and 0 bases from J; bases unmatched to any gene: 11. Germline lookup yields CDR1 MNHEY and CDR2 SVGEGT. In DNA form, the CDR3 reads TGTGCCAGCCCTCCGGGGACAGGGTTTCATAGCAATCAGCCCCAGCATTTT. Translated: CASPPGTGFHSNQPQHF.

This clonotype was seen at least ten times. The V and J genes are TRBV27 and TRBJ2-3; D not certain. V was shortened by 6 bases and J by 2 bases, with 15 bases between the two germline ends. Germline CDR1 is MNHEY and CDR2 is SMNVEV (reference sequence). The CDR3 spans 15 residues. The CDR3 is CASRVGLRNTDTQYF. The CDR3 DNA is TGTGCCAGCAGAGTGGGCCTACGCAACACAGATACGCAGTATTTT.

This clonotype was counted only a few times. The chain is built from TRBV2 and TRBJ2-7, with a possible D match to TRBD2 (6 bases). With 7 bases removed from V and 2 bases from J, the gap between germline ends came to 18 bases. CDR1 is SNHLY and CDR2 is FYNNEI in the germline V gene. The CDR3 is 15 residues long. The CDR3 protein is CASKIRGYLTYEQYF. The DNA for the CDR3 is TGTGCCAGCAAGATCCGGGGGTACCTAACCTACGAGCAGTACTTC.

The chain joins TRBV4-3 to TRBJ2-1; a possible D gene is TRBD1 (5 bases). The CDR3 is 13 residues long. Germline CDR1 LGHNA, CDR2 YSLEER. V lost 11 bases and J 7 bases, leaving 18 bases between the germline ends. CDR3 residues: CAPPSRARNEQFF. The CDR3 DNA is TGCGCCCCCCCAAGCAGGGCCAGAAATGAGCAGTTCTTC.

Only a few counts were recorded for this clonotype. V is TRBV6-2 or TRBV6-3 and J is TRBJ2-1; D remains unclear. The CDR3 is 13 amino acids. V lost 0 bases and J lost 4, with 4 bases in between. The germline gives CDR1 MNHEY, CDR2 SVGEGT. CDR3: CASSYSNYNEQFF. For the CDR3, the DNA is TGTGCCAGCAGTTACTCGAATTACAATGAGCAGTTCTTC.

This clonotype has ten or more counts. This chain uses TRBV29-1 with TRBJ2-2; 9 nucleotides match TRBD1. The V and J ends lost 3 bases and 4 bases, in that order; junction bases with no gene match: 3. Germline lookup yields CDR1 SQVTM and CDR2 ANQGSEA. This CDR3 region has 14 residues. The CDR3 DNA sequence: TGCAGCGTTGAGACAGGGGGGAGCACCGGGGAGCTGTTTTTT. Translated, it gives CSVETGGSTGELFF.

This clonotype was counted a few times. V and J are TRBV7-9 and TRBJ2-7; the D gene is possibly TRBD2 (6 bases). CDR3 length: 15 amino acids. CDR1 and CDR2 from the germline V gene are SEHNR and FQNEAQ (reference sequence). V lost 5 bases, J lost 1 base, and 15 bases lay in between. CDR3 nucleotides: TGTGCCAGCAGCAGAAGGGACTCAGGGTCCTACGAGCAGTACTTC. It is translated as CASSRRDSGSYEQYF. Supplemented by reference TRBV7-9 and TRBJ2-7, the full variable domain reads DTGVSQNPRHKITKRGQNVTFRCDPISEHNRLYWYRQTLGQGPEFLTYFQNEAQLEKSRLLSDRFSAERPKGSFSTLEIQRTEQGDSAMYLCASSRRDSGSYEQYFGPGTRLTVT.

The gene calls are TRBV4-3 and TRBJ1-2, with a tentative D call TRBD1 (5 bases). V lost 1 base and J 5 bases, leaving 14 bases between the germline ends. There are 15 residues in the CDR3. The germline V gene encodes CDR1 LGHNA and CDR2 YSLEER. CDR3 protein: CASSQVLDSTYGYTF. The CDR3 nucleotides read TGCGCCAGCAGCCAAGTCTTAGACAGCACTTATGGCTACACCTTC.

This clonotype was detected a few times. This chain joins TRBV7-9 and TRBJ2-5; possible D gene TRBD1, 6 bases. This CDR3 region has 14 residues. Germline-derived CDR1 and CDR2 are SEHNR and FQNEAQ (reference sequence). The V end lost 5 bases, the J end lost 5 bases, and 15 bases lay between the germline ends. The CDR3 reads CASSPPQGVETQYF. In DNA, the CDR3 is TGTGCCAGCAGCCCCCCACAGGGAGTGGAGACCCAGTACTTC.

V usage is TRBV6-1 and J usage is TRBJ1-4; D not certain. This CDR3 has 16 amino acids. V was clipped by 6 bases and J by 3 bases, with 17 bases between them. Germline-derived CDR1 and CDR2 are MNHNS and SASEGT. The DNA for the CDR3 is TGTGCCAGCAGCCAGGACCCCGGCGGGTCTAATGAAAAACTGTTTTTT. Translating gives CASSQDPGGSNEKLFF.